This T cell receptor beta chain stems from a study of cytomegalovirus exposure and HLA in healthy donors. Findings of the study overall: Among TCR sequences, most were rare, though some public TCRs appeared in many donors. A classifier reportedly called cytomegalovirus status with high sensitivity and specificity. Cytomegalovirus association was listed for about 150 TCR beta chains. Specificity of three CMV-associated chains for CMV antigens was verified in vitro.

Comments on this clone: Its antigen remains unidentified.

Profiled with immunoSEQ multiplex PCR; TCRdb holds only in-frame clones, not every one. The table records about 120,000 clones, roughly 89% of them present only once. The source is a woman under 30 in good health and CMV-seronegative. What was sequenced was PBMCs.

CDR3 sequence reads: CASSLLVQKGLEQYF. The CDR3, as DNA: TGTGCCAGCAGTTTATTGGTCCAAAAGGGGCTCGAGCAGTACTTC. The chain links TRBV28 to TRBJ2-7, with D possibly being TRBD1 (5 bases). CDR1 MDHEN and CDR2 SYDVKM come from the germline V gene. Deletions cut 1 base from V and 6 bases from J, with 16 bases between. There are 15 residues in the CDR3. Drawing the rest from reference TRBV28 and TRBJ2-7, the complete variable domain is DVKVTQSSRYLVKRTGEKVFLECVQDMDHENMFWYRQDPGLGLRLIYFSYDVKMKEKGDIPEGYSVSREKKERFSLILESASTNQTSMYLCASSLLVQKGLEQYFGPGTRLTVT.